The T cell receptor beta chain under discussion was sequenced for a study of T cell responses to AZD1222 COVID-19 vaccine. The study's findings and limits: Reports indicate that nearly half of spike-specific TCRs are directed at unmutated variant regions. Repertoire sampling occurred only after the peak T cell response.

Trimming took 5 bases from V and 5 from J, leaving 15 bases between them. CDR1 SGHVS and CDR2 FQNEAQ come from the germline V gene. This CDR3 has 14 residues. Profiling relied on immunoSEQ multiplex PCR, and the TCRdb table lists in-frame clones only, not all of them. The table lists about 110,000 clones, about 90% of them singletons, with approximately 7.9% in the top ten. Many counts were recorded for this clone. What it binds is not known. The rearrangement links TRBV7-8 to TRBJ2-5; D assignment may be TRBD1 or TRBD2 (6 bases each). The input for sequencing was peripheral blood, taken on day 0 of AZD1222 vaccination. The TCR was taken from an adult in good health. CDR3 coding DNA: TGTGCCAGCAGCCCCCGACTGGGGGGCGAGACCCAGTACTTC. The encoded protein is CASSPRLGGETQYF.